This is a list of T cell receptor beta chains from one sample in a study of blood T cells in healthy people across ages. TCRdb ran MiXCR on the 5' RACE reads and lists one entry per CDR3 protein. The sample has 1.5 million or so distinct CDR3 sequences, around 39% seen once. The sample was blood. The receptors shown here come from a young woman in good health. Both conserved end residues are part of each CDR3. Fields, in order: V gene, CDR3 length, D gene, clone size, CDR3 protein. D genes are given only for firm matches. Clone size is given for some rows only: seen once, a few or many times, or a class if the clone is expanded.

v_gene: TRBV4-2; len: 14; d_gene: -; abundance: -; CDR3aa: CASSQDGGGDGYTF
v_gene: TRBV25-1; len: 14; d_gene: TRBD1; abundance: few; CDR3aa: CASSSDRAPYEQYF
v_gene: TRBV6-1; len: 15; d_gene: -; abundance: -; CDR3aa: CASSEGTAGNSPLHF
v_gene: TRBV5-5; len: 15; d_gene: -; abundance: -; CDR3aa: CASSLEGSSYNERFF
v_gene: TRBV20-1; len: 17; d_gene: TRBD2; abundance: few; CDR3aa: CSARAVAGGASYNEQFF
v_gene: TRBV4-1; len: 16; d_gene: TRBD2; abundance: once; CDR3aa: CASSQDPGLEAGELFF
v_gene: TRBV2; len: 14; d_gene: -; abundance: few; CDR3aa: CASSEGSYQETQYF
v_gene: TRBV7-3; len: 13; d_gene: -; abundance: few; CDR3aa: CASSSTYRDQQYF
v_gene: TRBV5-6; len: 12; d_gene: -; abundance: few; CDR3aa: CASSSTGPKQFF
v_gene: TRBV11-2; len: 16; d_gene: TRBD2; abundance: once; CDR3aa: CASSLFPRLAYNEQFF
v_gene: TRBV21-1; len: 12; d_gene: -; abundance: -; CDR3aa: CTSRGQTYEQYF
v_gene: TRBV7-9; len: 14; d_gene: -; abundance: -; CDR3aa: CASSLVEGSYEQYF
v_gene: TRBV5-6; len: 16; d_gene: -; abundance: -; CDR3aa: CASSLDRRGLNGKLFF
v_gene: TRBV12-3/TRBV12-4; len: 12; d_gene: -; abundance: -; CDR3aa: CASSLPGDERYF
v_gene: TRBV25-1; len: 16; d_gene: TRBD1; abundance: -; CDR3aa: CASHHITGVSYNEQFF
v_gene: TRBV2; len: 14; d_gene: -; abundance: many; CDR3aa: CATKDPGAKNIQYF
v_gene: TRBV4-1; len: 19; d_gene: TRBD2; abundance: few; CDR3aa: CASSQERTSGWSSYNEQFF
v_gene: TRBV25-1; len: 16; d_gene: TRBD1; abundance: -; CDR3aa: CASSEDRDSSGNTIYF
v_gene: TRBV5-1; len: 16; d_gene: TRBD1; abundance: -; CDR3aa: CASSFVGGQGNTEAFF
v_gene: TRBV10-3; len: 14; d_gene: -; abundance: -; CDR3aa: CAISESVSAYEQYF
v_gene: TRBV29-1; len: 14; d_gene: TRBD1; abundance: few; CDR3aa: CSTGSTGGVQPQHF
v_gene: TRBV11-2; len: 15; d_gene: TRBD2; abundance: -; CDR3aa: CASLRREGLSGEQFF
v_gene: TRBV5-1; len: 14; d_gene: TRBD1; abundance: -; CDR3aa: CASWDRASNYGYTF
v_gene: TRBV6-1; len: 15; d_gene: TRBD1; abundance: -; CDR3aa: CASRLQGVGSYEQYF
v_gene: TRBV5-1; len: 12; d_gene: -; abundance: few; CDR3aa: CASSSGEGIQYF
v_gene: TRBV9; len: 18; d_gene: TRBD2; abundance: few; CDR3aa: CASSPWTSGGTSTDTQYF
v_gene: TRBV20-1; len: 11; d_gene: -; abundance: few; CDR3aa: CSAKNTEKLFF
v_gene: TRBV12-3/TRBV12-4; len: 17; d_gene: TRBD2; abundance: -; CDR3aa: CASSLPPSGKSYNEQFF
v_gene: TRBV18; len: 15; d_gene: -; abundance: once; CDR3aa: CASSPLTAGGYGYTF
v_gene: TRBV12-5; len: 14; d_gene: -; abundance: many; CDR3aa: CASTINLAWGEQFF
v_gene: TRBV2; len: 14; d_gene: -; abundance: -; CDR3aa: CASSAGGAYEKLFF
v_gene: TRBV5-1; len: 12; d_gene: -; abundance: few; CDR3aa: CASSSDREEQYF
v_gene: TRBV10-1; len: 17; d_gene: -; abundance: -; CDR3aa: CASSENGQLAHYNEQFF
v_gene: TRBV10-3; len: 12; d_gene: -; abundance: -; CDR3aa: CAISESGAEAFF
v_gene: TRBV6-1; len: 13; d_gene: -; abundance: -; CDR3aa: CASSEAYYNEQYF
v_gene: TRBV6-5; len: 14; d_gene: -; abundance: few; CDR3aa: CASSSTGSNQPQHF
v_gene: TRBV27; len: 13; d_gene: -; abundance: once; CDR3aa: CASSFYRDTEAFF
v_gene: TRBV12-3/TRBV12-4; len: 11; d_gene: -; abundance: -; CDR3aa: CASTAPAGAFF
v_gene: TRBV5-1; len: 14; d_gene: -; abundance: -; CDR3aa: CASSFEFPNTEAFF
v_gene: TRBV6-5; len: 20; d_gene: TRBD1; abundance: -; CDR3aa: CASSYVGPYEDRGGKNIQYF
v_gene: TRBV2; len: 15; d_gene: TRBD2; abundance: -; CDR3aa: CASIPGLAGTDTQYF
v_gene: TRBV6-1; len: 15; d_gene: -; abundance: few; CDR3aa: CASSEEAGISYEQYF
v_gene: TRBV4-2; len: 14; d_gene: TRBD2; abundance: -; CDR3aa: CASSQWEGNNEQFF
v_gene: TRBV4-1; len: 17; d_gene: -; abundance: few; CDR3aa: CASSQGPPDRTNYGYTF
v_gene: TRBV20-1; len: 14; d_gene: -; abundance: -; CDR3aa: CSARGGGGNQPQHF
v_gene: TRBV7-3; len: 15; d_gene: -; abundance: few; CDR3aa: CASSFSPTGRSPLHF
v_gene: TRBV4-2; len: 16; d_gene: -; abundance: -; CDR3aa: CASSQDAGQNQETQYF
v_gene: TRBV21-1; len: 20; d_gene: -; abundance: few; CDR3aa: CASSNLPGLAGGGAYNEQFF
v_gene: TRBV27; len: 17; d_gene: TRBD2; abundance: -; CDR3aa: CASSPPGLAVLYNEQFF
v_gene: TRBV20-1; len: 14; d_gene: -; abundance: -; CDR3aa: CSATDGGMKETQYF
v_gene: TRBV28; len: 15; d_gene: -; abundance: -; CDR3aa: CASNWANYNQETQYF
v_gene: TRBV7-9; len: 16; d_gene: TRBD2; abundance: few; CDR3aa: CASSLASGRGTDTQYF
v_gene: TRBV10-3; len: 16; d_gene: TRBD1; abundance: -; CDR3aa: CAISETPGQGPGELFF
v_gene: TRBV27; len: 17; d_gene: TRBD2; abundance: -; CDR3aa: CASSSPGTSGAPSTQYF
v_gene: TRBV27; len: 17; d_gene: TRBD2; abundance: -; CDR3aa: CASGLTALAGTTYEQYF